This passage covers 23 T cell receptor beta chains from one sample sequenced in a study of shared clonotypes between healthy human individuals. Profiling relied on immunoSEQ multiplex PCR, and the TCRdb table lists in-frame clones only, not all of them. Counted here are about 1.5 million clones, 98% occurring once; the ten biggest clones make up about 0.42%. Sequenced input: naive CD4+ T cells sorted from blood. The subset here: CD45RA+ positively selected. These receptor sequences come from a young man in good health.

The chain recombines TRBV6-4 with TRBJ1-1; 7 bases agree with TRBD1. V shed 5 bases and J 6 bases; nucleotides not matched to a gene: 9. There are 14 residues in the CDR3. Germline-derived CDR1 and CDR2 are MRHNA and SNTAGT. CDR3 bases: TGTGCCAGCAGTAACCGGTTCGGACAGGCTGAAGCTTTCTTT. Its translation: CASSNRFGQAEAFF.

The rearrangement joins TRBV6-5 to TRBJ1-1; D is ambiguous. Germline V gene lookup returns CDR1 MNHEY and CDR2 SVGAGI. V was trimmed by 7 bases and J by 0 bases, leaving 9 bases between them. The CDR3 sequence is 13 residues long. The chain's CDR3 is CASMGYMNTEAFF. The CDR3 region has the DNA TGTGCCAGCATGGGTTATATGAACACTGAAGCTTTCTTT.

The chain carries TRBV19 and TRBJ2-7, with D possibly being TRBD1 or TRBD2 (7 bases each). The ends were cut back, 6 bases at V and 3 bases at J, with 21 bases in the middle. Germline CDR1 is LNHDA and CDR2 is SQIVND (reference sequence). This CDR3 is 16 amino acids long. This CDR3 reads CASSPGGLPPRYEQYF. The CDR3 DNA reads TGTGCCAGTAGCCCAGGGGGACTACCACCACGCTACGAGCAGTACTTC.

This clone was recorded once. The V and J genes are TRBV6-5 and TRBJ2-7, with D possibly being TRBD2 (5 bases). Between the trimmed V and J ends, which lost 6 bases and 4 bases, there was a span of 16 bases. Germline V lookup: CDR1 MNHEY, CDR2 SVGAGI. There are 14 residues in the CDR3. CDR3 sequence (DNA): TGTGCCAGCAGGTCCCCGAGGGATATATACGAGCAGTACTTC. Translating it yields CASRSPRDIYEQYF.

This chain's CDR3 is CASSLTGLSTEAFF. The CDR3 DNA reads TGCGCCAGCAGCCTCACAGGGTTATCCACTGAAGCTTTCTTT. The V gene is TRBV5-1, the J gene TRBJ1-1; a possible D gene is TRBD1 (6 bases). This CDR3 region has 14 residues. V lost 4 bases and J 4 bases, leaving 14 bases between the germline ends. Looked up from germline, CDR1 is SGHRS and CDR2 is YFSETQ.

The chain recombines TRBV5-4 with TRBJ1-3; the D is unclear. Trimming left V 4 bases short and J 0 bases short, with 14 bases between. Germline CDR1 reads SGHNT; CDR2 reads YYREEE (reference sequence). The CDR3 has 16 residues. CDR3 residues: CASSVGGFSSGNTIYF. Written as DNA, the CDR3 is TGTGCCAGCAGCGTAGGAGGGTTCAGCTCTGGAAACACCATATATTTT.

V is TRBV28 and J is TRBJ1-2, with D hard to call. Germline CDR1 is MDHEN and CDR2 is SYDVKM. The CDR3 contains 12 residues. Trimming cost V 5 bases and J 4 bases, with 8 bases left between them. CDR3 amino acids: CASSQTGYGYTF. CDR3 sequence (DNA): TGTGCCAGCAGTCAGACGGGCTATGGCTACACCTTC.

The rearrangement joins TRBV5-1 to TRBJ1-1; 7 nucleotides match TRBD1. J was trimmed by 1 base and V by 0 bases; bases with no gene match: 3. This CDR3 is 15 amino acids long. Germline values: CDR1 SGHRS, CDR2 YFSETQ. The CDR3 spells CASSLGGQTNTEAFF. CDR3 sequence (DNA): TGCGCCAGCAGCTTGGGGGGACAGACGAACACTGAAGCTTTCTTT.

CDR3 bases: TGTGCCAGCAGTGCCCCCGGGACAGGGGGAGAGACCCAGTACTTC. This translates into CASSAPGTGGETQYF. This chain connects TRBV25-1 to TRBJ2-5, with 11 bases matching TRBD1. Germline V gives CDR1 MGHDK, CDR2 SYGVNS. V shed 4 bases, J shed 4 bases, and the junction held 5 bases outside the gene matches. CDR3 length: 15 residues.

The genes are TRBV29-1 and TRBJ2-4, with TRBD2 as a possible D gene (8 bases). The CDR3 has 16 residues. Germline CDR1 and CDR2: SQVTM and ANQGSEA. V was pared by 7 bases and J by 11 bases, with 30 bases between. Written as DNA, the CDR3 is TGCAGCGCCGGCCACAGGGGTAAAAAGGGACTAGGGGTTCAGTACTTC. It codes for CSAGHRGKKGLGVQYF.

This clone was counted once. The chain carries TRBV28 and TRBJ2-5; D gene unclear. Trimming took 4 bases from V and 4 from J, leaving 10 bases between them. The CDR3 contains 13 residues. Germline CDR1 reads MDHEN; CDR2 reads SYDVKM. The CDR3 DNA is TGTGCCAGCAGTTATGTTGTTCCAGAGACCCAGTACTTC. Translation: CASSYVVPETQYF.

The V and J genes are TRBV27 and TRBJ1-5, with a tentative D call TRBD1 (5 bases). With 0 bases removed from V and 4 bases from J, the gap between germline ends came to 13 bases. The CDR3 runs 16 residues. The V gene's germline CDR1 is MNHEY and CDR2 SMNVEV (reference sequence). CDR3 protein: CASSLSWAGLNQPQHF. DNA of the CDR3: TGTGCCAGCAGTTTATCGTGGGCAGGGTTGAATCAGCCCCAGCATTTT.

In DNA form, the CDR3 reads TGTGCCAGCAGCTTAGTTGGCCCGGGACTCGAGCAGTACTTC. This translates into CASSLVGPGLEQYF. V and J are TRBV11-1 and TRBJ2-7; a possible D gene is TRBD2 (6 bases). From germline, CDR1 is SGHAT and CDR2 FQDESV (reference sequence). This CDR3 has 14 amino acids. V lost 1 base to trimming and J lost 6 bases, with 13 bases between them.

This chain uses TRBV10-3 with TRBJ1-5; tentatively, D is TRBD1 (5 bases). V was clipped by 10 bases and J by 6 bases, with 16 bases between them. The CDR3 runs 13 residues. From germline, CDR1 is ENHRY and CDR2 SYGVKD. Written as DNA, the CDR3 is TGTGCCACAGGAGGCAGGGAGACTCAGCCCCAGCATTTT. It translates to CATGGRETQPQHF.

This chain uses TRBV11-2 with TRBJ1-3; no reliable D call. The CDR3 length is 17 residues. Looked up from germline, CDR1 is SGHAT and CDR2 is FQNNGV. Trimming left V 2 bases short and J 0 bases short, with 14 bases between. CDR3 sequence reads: CASSLRSEGGSGNTIYF. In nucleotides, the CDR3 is TGTGCCAGCAGCTTAAGATCTGAAGGAGGCTCTGGAAACACCATATATTTT.

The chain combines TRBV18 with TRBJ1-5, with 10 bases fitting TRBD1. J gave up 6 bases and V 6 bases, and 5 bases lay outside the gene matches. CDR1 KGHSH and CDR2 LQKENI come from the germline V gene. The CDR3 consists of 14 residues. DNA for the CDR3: TGTGCCAGCTCTGCCGGGACAGGGGTTCAGCCCCAGCATTTT. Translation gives CASSAGTGVQPQHF.

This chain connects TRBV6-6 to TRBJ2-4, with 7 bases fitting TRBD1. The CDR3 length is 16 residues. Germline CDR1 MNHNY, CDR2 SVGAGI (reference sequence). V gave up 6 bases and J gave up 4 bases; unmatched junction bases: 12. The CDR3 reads CASSGAGGSLKNIQYF. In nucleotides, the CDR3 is TGTGCCAGCAGCGGAGCAGGGGGATCTCTTAAAAACATTCAGTACTTC.

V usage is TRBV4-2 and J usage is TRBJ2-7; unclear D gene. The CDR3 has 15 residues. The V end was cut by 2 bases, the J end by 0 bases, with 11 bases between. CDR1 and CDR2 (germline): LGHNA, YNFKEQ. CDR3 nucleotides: TGTGCCAGCAGCCAAACTGGGCCGAGCTCCTACGAGCAGTACTTC. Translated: CASSQTGPSSYEQYF.

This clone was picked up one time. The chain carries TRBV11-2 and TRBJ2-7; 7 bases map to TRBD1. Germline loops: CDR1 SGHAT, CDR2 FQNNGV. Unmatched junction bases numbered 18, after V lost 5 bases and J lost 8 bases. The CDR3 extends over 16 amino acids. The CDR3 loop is CASSADRSPSPDQQYF. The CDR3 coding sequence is TGTGCCAGCAGCGCGGACAGGAGTCCTTCACCCGACCAGCAGTACTTC.

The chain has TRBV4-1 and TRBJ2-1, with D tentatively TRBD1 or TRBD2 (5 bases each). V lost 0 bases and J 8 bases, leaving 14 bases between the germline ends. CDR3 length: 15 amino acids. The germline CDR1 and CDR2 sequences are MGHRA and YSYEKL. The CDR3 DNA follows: TGCGCCAGCAGCCAAGAGGGGACGAGCAAGGATGAGCAGTTCTTC. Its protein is CASSQEGTSKDEQFF.

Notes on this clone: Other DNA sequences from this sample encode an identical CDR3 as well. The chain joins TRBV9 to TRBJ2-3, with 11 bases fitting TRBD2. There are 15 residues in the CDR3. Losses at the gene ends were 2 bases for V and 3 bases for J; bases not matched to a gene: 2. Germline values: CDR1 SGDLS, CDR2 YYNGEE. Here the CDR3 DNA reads TGTGCCAGCAGCGTTCTAGCGGGAGGAACAGATACGCAGTATTTT. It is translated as CASSVLAGGTDTQYF.

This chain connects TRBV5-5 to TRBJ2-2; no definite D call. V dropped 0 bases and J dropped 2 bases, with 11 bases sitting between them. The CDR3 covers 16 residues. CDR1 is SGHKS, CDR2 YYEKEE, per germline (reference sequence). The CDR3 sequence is CASSLGFGINTGELFF. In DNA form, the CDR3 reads TGTGCCAGCAGCTTGGGATTTGGAATTAACACCGGGGAGCTGTTTTTT.

CDR3 sequence: CASSVDRGGTGELFF. Here the CDR3 DNA reads TGTGCCAGCAGCGTAGACAGGGGAGGTACCGGGGAGCTGTTTTTT. The chain is built from TRBV9 and TRBJ2-2; perhaps TRBD1 as D (7 bases). This CDR3 has 15 amino acids. Per the germline V gene, CDR1 is SGDLS and CDR2 is YYNGEE. Trimming cost V 0 bases and J 5 bases, with 11 bases left between them.